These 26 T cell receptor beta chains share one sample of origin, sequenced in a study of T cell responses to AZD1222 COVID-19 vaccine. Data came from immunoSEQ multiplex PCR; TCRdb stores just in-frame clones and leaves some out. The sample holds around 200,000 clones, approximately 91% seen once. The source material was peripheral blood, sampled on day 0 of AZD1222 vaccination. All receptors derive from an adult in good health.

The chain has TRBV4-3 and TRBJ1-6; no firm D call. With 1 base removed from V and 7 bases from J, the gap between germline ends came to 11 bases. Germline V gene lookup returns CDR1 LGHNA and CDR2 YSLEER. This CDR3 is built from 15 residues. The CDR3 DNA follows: TGCGCCAGCAGCCAAGGGAGCATAACCAATTCACCCCTCCACTTT. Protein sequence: CASSQGSITNSPLHF.

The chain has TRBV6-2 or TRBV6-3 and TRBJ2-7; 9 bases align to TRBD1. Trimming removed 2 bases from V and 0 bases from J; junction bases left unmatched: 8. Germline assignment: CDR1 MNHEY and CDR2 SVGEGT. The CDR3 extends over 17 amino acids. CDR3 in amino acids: CASSYPSRDRVSYEQYF. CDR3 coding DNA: TGTGCCAGCAGTTACCCAAGCCGGGACAGGGTCTCCTACGAGCAGTACTTC.

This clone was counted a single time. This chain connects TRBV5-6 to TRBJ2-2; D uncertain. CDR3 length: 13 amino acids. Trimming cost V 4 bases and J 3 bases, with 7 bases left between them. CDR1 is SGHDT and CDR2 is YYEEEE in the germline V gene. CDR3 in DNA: TGTGCCAGCAGCCCTGACTACACCGGGGAGCTGTTTTTT. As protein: CASSPDYTGELFF. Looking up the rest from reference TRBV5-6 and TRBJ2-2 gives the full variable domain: DAGVTQSPTHLIKTRGQQVTLRCSPKSGHDTVSWYQQALGQGPQFIFQYYEEEERQRGNFPDRFSGHQFPNYSSELNVNALLLGDSALYLCASSPDYTGELFFGEGSRLTVL.

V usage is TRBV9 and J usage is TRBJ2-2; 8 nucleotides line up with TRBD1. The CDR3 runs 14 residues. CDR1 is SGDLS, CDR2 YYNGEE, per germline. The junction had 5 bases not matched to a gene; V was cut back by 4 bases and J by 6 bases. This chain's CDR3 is CASSFRQGPGELFF. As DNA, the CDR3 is TGTGCCAGCAGCTTCAGACAGGGGCCCGGGGAGCTGTTTTTT.

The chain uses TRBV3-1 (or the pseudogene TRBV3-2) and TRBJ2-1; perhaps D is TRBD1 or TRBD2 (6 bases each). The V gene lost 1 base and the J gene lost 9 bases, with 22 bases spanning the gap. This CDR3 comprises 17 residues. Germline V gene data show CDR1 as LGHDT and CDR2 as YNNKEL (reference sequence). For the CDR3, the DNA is TGTGCCAGCAGCCAAGTAAGCCCCGGGACCGGGGGCGGTGAGCAGTTCTTC. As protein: CASSQVSPGTGGGEQFF.

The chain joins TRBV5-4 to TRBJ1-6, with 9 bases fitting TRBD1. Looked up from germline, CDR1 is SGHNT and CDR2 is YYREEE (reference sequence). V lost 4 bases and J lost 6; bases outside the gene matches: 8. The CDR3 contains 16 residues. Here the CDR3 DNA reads TGTGCCAGCAGCGGACCCGGGACAGGGAGTAATTCACCCCTCCACTTT. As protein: CASSGPGTGSNSPLHF. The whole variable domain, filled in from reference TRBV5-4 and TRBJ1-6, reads ETGVTQSPTHLIKTRGQQVTLRCSSQSGHNTVSWYQQALGQGPQFIFQYYREEENGRGNFPPRFSGLQFPNYSSELNVNALELDDSALYLCASSGPGTGSNSPLHFGNGTRLTVT.

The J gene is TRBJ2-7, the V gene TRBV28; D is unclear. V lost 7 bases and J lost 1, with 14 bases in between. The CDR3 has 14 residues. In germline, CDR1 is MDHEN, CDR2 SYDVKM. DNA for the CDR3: TGTGCCAGCAAGAGAGTGGACCGATCCTACGAGCAGTACTTC. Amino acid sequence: CASKRVDRSYEQYF.

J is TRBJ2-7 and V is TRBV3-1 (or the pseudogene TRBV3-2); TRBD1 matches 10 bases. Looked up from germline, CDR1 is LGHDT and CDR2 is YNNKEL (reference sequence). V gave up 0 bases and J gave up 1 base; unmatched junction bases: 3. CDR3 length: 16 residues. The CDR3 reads CASSQERTGGSYEQYF. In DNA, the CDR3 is TGTGCCAGCAGCCAAGAACGGACAGGGGGGTCCTACGAGCAGTACTTC.

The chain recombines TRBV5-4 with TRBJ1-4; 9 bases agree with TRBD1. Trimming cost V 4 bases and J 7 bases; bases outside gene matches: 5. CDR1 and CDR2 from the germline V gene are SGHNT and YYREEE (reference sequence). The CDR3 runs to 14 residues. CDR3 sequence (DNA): TGTGCCAGCAGCCTTGACAGGGGGGTTGAAAAACTGTTTTTT. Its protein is CASSLDRGVEKLFF.

The CDR3 nucleotides are TGCGCCAGCAGCCAAGCTAGCGGAGACCAAGAGACCCAGTACTTC. The encoded protein is CASSQASGDQETQYF. V and J are TRBV4-1 and TRBJ2-5; 7 positions match TRBD2. J was trimmed by 0 bases and V by 1 base; bases with no gene match: 2. This CDR3 is 15 amino acids long. The germline gives CDR1 MGHRA, CDR2 YSYEKL.

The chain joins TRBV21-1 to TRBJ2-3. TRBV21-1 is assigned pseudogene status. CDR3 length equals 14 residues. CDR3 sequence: CASSTGRTTDTQYF. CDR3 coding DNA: TGTGCCAGCAGTACCGGGCGGACCACAGATACGCAGTATTTT.

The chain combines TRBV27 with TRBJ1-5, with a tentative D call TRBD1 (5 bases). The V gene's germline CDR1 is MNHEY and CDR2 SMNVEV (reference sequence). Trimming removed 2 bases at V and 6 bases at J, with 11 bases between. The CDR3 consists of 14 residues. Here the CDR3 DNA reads TGTGCCAGCAGTTTACCAGGGTATGGTCAGCCCCAGCATTTT. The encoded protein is CASSLPGYGQPQHF.

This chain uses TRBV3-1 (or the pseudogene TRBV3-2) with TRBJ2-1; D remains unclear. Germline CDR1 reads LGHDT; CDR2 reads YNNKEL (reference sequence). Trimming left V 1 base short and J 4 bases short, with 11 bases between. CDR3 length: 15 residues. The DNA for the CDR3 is TGTGCCAGCAGCCAAGGTGGATCGCCGTACAATGAGCAGTTCTTC. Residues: CASSQGGSPYNEQFF.

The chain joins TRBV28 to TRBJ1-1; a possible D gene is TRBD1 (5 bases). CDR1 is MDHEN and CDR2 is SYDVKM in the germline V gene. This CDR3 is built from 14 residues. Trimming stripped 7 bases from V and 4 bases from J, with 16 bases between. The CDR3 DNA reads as TGTGCCAGCACGGGCAGGGACGGGGGCACTGAAGCTTTCTTT. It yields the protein CASTGRDGGTEAFF.

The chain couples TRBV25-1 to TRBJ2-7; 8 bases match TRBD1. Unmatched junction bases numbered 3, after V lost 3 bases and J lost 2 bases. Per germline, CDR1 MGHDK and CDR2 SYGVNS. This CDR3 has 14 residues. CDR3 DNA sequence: TGTGCCAGCAGTGAGGACAGGGTCACCTACGAGCAGTACTTC. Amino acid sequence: CASSEDRVTYEQYF.

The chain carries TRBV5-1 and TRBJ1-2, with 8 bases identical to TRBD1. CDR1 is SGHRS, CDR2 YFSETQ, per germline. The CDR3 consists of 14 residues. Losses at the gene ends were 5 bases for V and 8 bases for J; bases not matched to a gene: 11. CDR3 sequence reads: CASRSLIGQGGYTF. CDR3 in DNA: TGCGCCAGCAGATCTTTAATAGGACAGGGCGGCTACACCTTC.

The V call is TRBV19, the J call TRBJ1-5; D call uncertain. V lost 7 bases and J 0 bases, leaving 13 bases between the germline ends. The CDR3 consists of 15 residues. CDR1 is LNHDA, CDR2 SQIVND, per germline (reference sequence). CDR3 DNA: TGTGCCAGTACCACAATATTAGATAGCAATCAGCCCCAGCATTTT. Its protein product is CASTTILDSNQPQHF.

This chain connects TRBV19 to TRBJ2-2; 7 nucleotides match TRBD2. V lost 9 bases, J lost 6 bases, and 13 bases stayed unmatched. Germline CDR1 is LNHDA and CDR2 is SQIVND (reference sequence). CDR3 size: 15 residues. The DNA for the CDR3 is TGTGCCAGCTCCTCACCGGGACTACGGGCCGGGGAGCTGTTTTTT. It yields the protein CASSSPGLRAGELFF.

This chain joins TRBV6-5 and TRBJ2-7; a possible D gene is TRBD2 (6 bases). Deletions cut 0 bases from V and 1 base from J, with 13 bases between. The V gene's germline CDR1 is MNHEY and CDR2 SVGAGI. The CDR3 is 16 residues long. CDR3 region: CASSYSSGRISYEQYF. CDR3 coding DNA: TGTGCCAGCAGTTACTCGTCTGGGAGGATTTCCTACGAGCAGTACTTC.

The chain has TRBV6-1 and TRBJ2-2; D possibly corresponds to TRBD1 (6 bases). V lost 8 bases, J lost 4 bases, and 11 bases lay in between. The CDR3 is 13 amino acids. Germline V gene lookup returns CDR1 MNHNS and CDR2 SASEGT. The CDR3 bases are TGTGCCAGCCGCCCCAGGGGCACCGGGGAGCTGTTTTTT. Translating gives CASRPRGTGELFF.

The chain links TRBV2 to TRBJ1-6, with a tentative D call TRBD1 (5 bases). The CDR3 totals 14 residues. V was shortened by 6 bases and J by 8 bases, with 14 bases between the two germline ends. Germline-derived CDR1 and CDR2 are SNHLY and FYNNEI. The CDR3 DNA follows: TGTGCCAGCAGGGAGGGGCTCTGGGATTCACCCCTCCACTTT. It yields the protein CASREGLWDSPLHF.

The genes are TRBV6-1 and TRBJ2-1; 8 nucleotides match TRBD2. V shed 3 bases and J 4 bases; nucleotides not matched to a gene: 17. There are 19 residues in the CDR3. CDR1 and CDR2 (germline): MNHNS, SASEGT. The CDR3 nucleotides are TGTGCCAGCAGTGATTCTCCGGGGGTAGGGACTAGGGGATACAATGAGCAGTTCTTC. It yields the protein CASSDSPGVGTRGYNEQFF.

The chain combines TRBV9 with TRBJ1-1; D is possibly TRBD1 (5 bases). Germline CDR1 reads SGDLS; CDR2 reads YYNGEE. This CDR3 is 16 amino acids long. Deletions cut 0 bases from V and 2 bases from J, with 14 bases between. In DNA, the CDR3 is TGTGCCAGCAGCGTAGCCCCCAACGGACATAACACTGAAGCTTTCTTT. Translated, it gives CASSVAPNGHNTEAFF.

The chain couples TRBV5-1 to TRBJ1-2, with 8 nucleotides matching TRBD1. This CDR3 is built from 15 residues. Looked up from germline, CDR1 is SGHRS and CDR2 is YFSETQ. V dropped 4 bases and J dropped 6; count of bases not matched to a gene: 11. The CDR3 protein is CASSPEEDRADGYTF. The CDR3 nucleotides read TGCGCCAGCAGCCCAGAGGAGGACAGGGCAGATGGCTACACCTTC.

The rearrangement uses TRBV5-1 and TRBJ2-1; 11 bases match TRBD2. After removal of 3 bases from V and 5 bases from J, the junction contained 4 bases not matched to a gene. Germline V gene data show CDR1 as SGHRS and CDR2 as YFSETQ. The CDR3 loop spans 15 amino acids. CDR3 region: CASSSTSGAHNEQFF. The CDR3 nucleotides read TGCGCCAGCAGCTCGACTAGCGGGGCCCACAATGAGCAGTTCTTC.

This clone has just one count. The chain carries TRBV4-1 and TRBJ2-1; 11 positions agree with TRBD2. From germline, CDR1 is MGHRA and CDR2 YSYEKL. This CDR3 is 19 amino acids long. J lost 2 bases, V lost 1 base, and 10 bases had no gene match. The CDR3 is CASSQVSLAGGRTYNEQFF. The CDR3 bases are TGCGCCAGCAGCCAAGTATCATTAGCGGGAGGGCGGACCTACAATGAGCAGTTCTTC.